One and the same sample provided the 14 T cell receptor beta chains below, sequenced in a study of cytomegalovirus exposure and HLA in healthy donors. Vbeta (60) and Jbeta (13) primers were used in the PCR. Sequencing used immunoSEQ multiplex PCR; TCRdb keeps in-frame clones, though not all of them. The data show 90,000 to 140,000 clones, roughly 80% seen once. Sequenced sample: PBMCs. These receptors came from a woman aged 40 to 50 in good health and CMV-seropositive.

V usage is TRBV19 and J usage is TRBJ2-2; 9 positions match TRBD1. Germline lookup yields CDR1 LNHDA and CDR2 SQIVND (reference sequence). Trimming at V came to 6 bases and at J to 2 bases, leaving 7 bases not matched to a gene. This CDR3 comprises 16 residues. The CDR3 sequence is CASRKGDRVNTGELFF. CDR3 nucleotides: TGTGCCAGTAGAAAAGGGGACAGGGTAAACACCGGGGAGCTGTTTTTT.

This rearrangement joins TRBV9 to TRBJ1-2; the D gene is possibly TRBD1 (5 bases). There are 13 residues in the CDR3. Trimming removed 4 bases from V and 6 bases from J, with 13 bases in between. The germline CDR1 and CDR2 sequences are SGDLS and YYNGEE. CDR3 sequence: CASSTRSTDGYTF. CDR3 sequence (DNA): TGTGCCAGCAGCACCCGATCGACAGATGGCTACACCTTC.

This clone was seen a handful of times. The chain is built from TRBV19 and TRBJ2-2; 10 bases agree with TRBD1. Trimming cost V 8 bases and J 3 bases; bases outside gene matches: 6. Germline V gene data show CDR1 as LNHDA and CDR2 as SQIVND (reference sequence). The CDR3 runs to 15 residues. Here the CDR3 reads CASFHGQGDTGELFF. CDR3 DNA: TGTGCCAGTTTCCACGGACAGGGGGACACCGGGGAGCTGTTTTTT.

The rearrangement links TRBV2 to TRBJ1-5; D uncertain. Germline assignment: CDR1 SNHLY and CDR2 FYNNEI. This CDR3 comprises 13 residues. V was cut by 7 bases and J by 5 bases, with 12 bases left in between. The DNA of the CDR3 is TGTGCCAGCAATTTAGGGCGGGATCAGCCCCAGCATTTT. As protein: CASNLGRDQPQHF.

The chain is built from TRBV19 and TRBJ1-1; possibly TRBD1 for D (5 bases). The ends were cut back, 5 bases at V and 4 bases at J, with 14 bases in the middle. Germline CDR1 reads LNHDA; CDR2 reads SQIVND (reference sequence). This CDR3 is built from 14 residues. In DNA form, the CDR3 reads TGTGCCAGTAGTCTCAGGGATAAAGGCACTGAAGCTTTCTTT. It yields the protein CASSLRDKGTEAFF.

This sequence joins TRBV28 and TRBJ2-7; TRBD1 aligns across 10 bases. With V trimmed by 3 bases and J by 0 bases, 5 bases remained unmatched. Germline CDR1 MDHEN, CDR2 SYDVKM. CDR3 length equals 16 residues. CDR3 sequence reads: CASSFPRTGGSYEQYF. DNA for the CDR3: TGTGCCAGCAGTTTTCCGCGGACAGGGGGCTCCTACGAGCAGTACTTC.

In its sample, this clone was seen a few times. The genes are TRBV28 and TRBJ1-3; D gene ambiguous. Germline V gene sequence: CDR1 MDHEN, CDR2 SYDVKM. There are 14 residues in the CDR3. V was pared by 2 bases and J by 4 bases, with 9 bases between. CDR3 nucleotide sequence: TGTGCCAGCAGTTTAGGGCCCCTGGGAAACACCATATATTTT. Encoded protein: CASSLGPLGNTIYF.

This chain joins TRBV7-2 and TRBJ2-1, with D unclear. V was clipped by 4 bases and J by 8 bases, with 12 bases between them. Looked up from germline, CDR1 is SGHTA and CDR2 is FQGNSA. CDR3 length equals 13 residues. The CDR3 nucleotides are TGTGCCAGCAGCTCATTTAGCAGCTATGAGCAGTTCTTC. Translated: CASSSFSSYEQFF. The variable domain in full, with the rest retrieved from reference TRBV7-2 and TRBJ2-1, is GAGVSQSPSNKVTEKGKDVELRCDPISGHTALYWYRQSLGQGLEFLIYFQGNSAPDKSGLPSDRFSAERTGGSVSTLTIQRTQQEDSAVYLCASSSFSSYEQFFGPGTRLTVL.

J is TRBJ1-1 and V is TRBV5-1; TRBD1 matches at 7 bases. CDR1 and CDR2 from the germline V gene are SGHRS and YFSETQ. The CDR3 runs to 13 residues. V trimming: 5 bases; J trimming: 3 bases; junction bases outside the gene matches: 4. The CDR3 protein is CASSIDRDTEAFF. The CDR3, as DNA: TGCGCCAGCAGTATTGACAGGGACACTGAAGCTTTCTTT.

The chain carries TRBV11-1 and TRBJ1-3, with D uncertain. V lost 6 bases, J lost 4 bases, and 4 bases lay in between. The CDR3 extends over 11 amino acids. CDR1 SGHAT and CDR2 FQDESV come from the germline V gene (reference sequence). This CDR3 is CASSSGNTIYF. The CDR3 DNA sequence: TGTGCCAGCAGTTCGGGAAACACCATATATTTT.

With respect to this clone: An end of the junction differs from the germline gene, which may be a read error. This chain links TRBV5-6 with TRBJ1-6; no reliable D call. The CDR3 is 15 residues long. The germline CDR1 and CDR2 sequences are SGHDT and YYEEEE. The CDR3 is CASSRDLSYNSALHF. For the CDR3, the DNA is TGTGCCAGCAGCCGGGATCTCTCCTATAATTCAGCCCTCCACTTT.

The rearrangement links TRBV19 to TRBJ1-5; possible D gene TRBD1, 5 bases. V was shortened by 3 bases and J by 11 bases, with 17 bases between the two germline ends. Germline CDR1 and CDR2: LNHDA and SQIVND (reference sequence). CDR3 size: 14 residues. This chain's CDR3 is CASSMEEGLTAQHF. The CDR3, as DNA: TGTGCCAGTAGTATGGAGGAGGGGTTAACAGCCCAGCATTTT. The complete variable domain, with remaining parts taken from reference TRBV19 and TRBJ1-5, reads DGGITQSPKYLFRKEGQNVTLSCEQNLNHDAMYWYRQDPGQGLRLIYYSQIVNDFQKGDIAEGYSVSREKKESFPLTVTSAQKNPTAFYLCASSMEEGLTAQHFGDGTRLSIL.

The chain employs TRBV4-1 and TRBJ1-5, with TRBD1 as a possible D gene (6 bases). CDR1 and CDR2 from the germline V gene are MGHRA and YSYEKL. This CDR3 region has 16 residues. Trimming removed 4 bases from V and 5 bases from J, with 18 bases in between. The chain's CDR3 is CASSRPGQGRHQPQHF. As DNA, the CDR3 is TGCGCCAGCAGCCGCCCCGGCCAGGGGAGACATCAGCCCCAGCATTTT.

The V gene is TRBV27, the J gene TRBJ2-3; TRBD2 matches at 7 bases. The V segment lost 7 bases and the J segment 4 bases; nucleotides outside the gene matches: 8. The germline V gene encodes CDR1 MNHEY and CDR2 SMNVEV (reference sequence). The CDR3 length is 14 residues. In DNA form, the CDR3 reads TGTGCCAGCACTTGGGCGGGAGTTGCAGATACGCAGTATTTT. It codes for CASTWAGVADTQYF.